This passage covers 3 T cell receptor beta chains from one sample sequenced in a study of shared clonotypes between healthy human individuals. Assay: immunoSEQ multiplex PCR; the TCRdb copy retains only in-frame clones and omits some. The sample includes 730,000 or so clones, less than 80% of them seen just once. The sample comprised memory CD4+ T cells sorted from blood. Specified subset: CD45RA-negative fraction. These receptor sequences come from a woman under 40 in good health.

The chain employs TRBV6-6 and TRBJ1-5; D remains unclear. V was cut by 0 bases and J by 0 bases, with 6 bases left in between. Germline V lookup: CDR1 MNHNY, CDR2 SVGAGI (reference sequence). This CDR3 is built from 15 residues. The CDR3 spells CASSYSVFSNQPQHF. CDR3 nucleotides: TGTGCCAGCAGTTACTCGGTCTTTAGCAATCAGCCCCAGCATTTT.

This clone was found a few times. The same CDR3 arises from other DNA sequences in this sample as well. The chain couples TRBV29-1 to TRBJ1-5; TRBD1 might be the D (5 bases). This CDR3 has 12 amino acids. CDR1 is SQVTM and CDR2 is ANQGSEA in the germline V gene. The V and J ends lost 4 bases and 5 bases respectively, with 9 bases between them. As DNA, the CDR3 is TGCAGCGTTGGAGGGGAAGATCAGCCCCAGCATTTT. Translated: CSVGGEDQPQHF.

The rearrangement uses TRBV30 and TRBJ1-1, with D possibly being TRBD1 (6 bases). V lost 0 bases and J lost 3, with 11 bases in between. The CDR3 extends over 14 amino acids. CDR1 and CDR2 (germline): GTSNPN, SVGIG (reference sequence). In DNA form, the CDR3 reads TGTGCCTGGAGTGTAAGGGGGGGGTACACTGAAGCTTTCTTT. This gives the protein CAWSVRGGYTEAFF. Drawing the rest from reference TRBV30 and TRBJ1-1, the complete variable domain is SQTIHQWPATLVQPVGSPLSLECTVEGTSNPNLYWYRQAAGRGLQLLFYSVGIGQISSEVPQNLSASRPQDRQFILSSKKLLLSDSGFYLCAWSVRGGYTEAFFGQGTRLTVV.